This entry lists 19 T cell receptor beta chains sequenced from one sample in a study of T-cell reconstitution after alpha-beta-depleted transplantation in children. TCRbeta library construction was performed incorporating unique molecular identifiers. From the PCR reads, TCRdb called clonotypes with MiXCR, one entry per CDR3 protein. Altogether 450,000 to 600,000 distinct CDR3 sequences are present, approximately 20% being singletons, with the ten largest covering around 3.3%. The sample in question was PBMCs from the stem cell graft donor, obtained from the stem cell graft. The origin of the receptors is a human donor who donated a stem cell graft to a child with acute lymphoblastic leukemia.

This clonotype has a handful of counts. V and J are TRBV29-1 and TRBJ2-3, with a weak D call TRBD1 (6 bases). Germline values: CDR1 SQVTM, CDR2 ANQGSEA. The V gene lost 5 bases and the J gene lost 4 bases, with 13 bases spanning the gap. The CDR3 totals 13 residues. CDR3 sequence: CSVMTGEADTQYF. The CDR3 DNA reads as TGCAGCGTTATGACAGGAGAGGCAGATACGCAGTATTTT.

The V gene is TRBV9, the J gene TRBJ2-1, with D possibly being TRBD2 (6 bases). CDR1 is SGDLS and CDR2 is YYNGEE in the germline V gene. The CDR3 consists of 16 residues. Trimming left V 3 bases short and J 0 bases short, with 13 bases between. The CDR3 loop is CASSAAGGNSYNEQFF. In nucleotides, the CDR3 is TGTGCCAGCAGCGCCGCTGGGGGGAACTCCTACAATGAGCAGTTCTTC.

The CDR3 spells CASSLGTLTQGAAETQYF. CDR3 sequence (DNA): TGTGCCAGCAGCTTAGGGACCCTAACACAGGGGGCAGCAGAGACCCAGTACTTC. This chain joins TRBV11-2 and TRBJ2-5; 9 bases map to TRBD1. The CDR3 is made up of 18 amino acids. With 1 base clipped from V and 4 bases from J, the junction kept 13 bases outside the gene matches. Per the germline V gene, CDR1 is SGHAT and CDR2 is FQNNGV.

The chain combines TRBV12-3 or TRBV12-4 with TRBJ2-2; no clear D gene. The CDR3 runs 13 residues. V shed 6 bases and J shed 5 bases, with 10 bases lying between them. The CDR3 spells CASSQVRTGELFF. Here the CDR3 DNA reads TGTGCCAGCAGCCAAGTCCGGACCGGGGAGCTGTTTTTT.

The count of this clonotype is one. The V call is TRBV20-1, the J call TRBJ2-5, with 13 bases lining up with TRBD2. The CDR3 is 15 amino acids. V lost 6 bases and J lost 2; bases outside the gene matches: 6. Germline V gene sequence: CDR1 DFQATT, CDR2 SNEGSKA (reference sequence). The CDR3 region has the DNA TGCAGTGCCCCGACTAGCGGGAGGTCTCAAGAGACCCAGTACTTC. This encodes CSAPTSGRSQETQYF.

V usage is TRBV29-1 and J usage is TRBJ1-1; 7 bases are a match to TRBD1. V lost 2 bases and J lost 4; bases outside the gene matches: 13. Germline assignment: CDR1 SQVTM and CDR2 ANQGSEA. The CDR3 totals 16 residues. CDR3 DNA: TGCAGCGTTGAACTAGCGGCAAGGGGGCGCGGCACTGAAGCTTTCTTT. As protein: CSVELAARGRGTEAFF.

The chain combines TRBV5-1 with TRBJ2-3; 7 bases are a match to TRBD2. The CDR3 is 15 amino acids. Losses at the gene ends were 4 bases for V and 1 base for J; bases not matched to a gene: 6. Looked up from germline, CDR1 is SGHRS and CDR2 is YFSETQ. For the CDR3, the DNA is TGCGCCAGCAGCGACTTCGGGAGGCGCACAGATACGCAGTATTTT. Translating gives CASSDFGRRTDTQYF.

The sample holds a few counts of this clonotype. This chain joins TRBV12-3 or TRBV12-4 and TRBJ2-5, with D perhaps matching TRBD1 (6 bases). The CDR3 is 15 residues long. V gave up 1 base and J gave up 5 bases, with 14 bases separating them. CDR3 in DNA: TGTGCCAGCAGTTTAGTCGCTCTAAGGGGGGAGACCCAGTACTTC. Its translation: CASSLVALRGETQYF.

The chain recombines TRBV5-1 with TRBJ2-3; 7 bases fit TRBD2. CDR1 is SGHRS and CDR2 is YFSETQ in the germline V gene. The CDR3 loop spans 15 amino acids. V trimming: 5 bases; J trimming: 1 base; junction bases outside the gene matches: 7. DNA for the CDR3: TGCGCCAGCAGGCAGGCGGGAGTCGGCACAGATACGCAGTATTTT. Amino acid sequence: CASRQAGVGTDTQYF.

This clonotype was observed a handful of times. The CDR3, as DNA: TGTGCCAGCAGCGTATCCGACTATAATTCACCCCTCCACTTT. Its translation is CASSVSDYNSPLHF. The chain employs TRBV9 and TRBJ1-6; no reliable D call. The length of the CDR3 is 14 residues. Germline CDR1 is SGDLS and CDR2 is YYNGEE. Trimming took 1 base from V and 3 from J, leaving 5 bases between them.

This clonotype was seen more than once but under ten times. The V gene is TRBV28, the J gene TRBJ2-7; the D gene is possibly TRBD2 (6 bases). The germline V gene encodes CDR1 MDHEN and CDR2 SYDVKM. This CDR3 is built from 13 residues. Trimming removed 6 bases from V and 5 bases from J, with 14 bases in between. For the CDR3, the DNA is TGTGCCAGCAGCCCTGTTCCGGGGGACGAGCAGTACTTC. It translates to CASSPVPGDEQYF.

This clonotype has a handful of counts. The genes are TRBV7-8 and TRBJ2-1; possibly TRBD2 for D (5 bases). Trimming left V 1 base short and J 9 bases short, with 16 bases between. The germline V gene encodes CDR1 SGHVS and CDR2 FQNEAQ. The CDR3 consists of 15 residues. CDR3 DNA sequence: TGTGCCAGCAGCTTAGTTCGAGGGTATCGGGGTGAGCAGTTCTTC. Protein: CASSLVRGYRGEQFF.

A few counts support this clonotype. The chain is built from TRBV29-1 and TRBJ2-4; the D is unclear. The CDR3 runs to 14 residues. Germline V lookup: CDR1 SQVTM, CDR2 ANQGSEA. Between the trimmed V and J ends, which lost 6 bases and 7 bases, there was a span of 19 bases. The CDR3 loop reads CSVQLPDAKNIQYF. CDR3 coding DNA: TGCAGCGTCCAACTACCTGACGCGAAGAACATTCAGTACTTC.

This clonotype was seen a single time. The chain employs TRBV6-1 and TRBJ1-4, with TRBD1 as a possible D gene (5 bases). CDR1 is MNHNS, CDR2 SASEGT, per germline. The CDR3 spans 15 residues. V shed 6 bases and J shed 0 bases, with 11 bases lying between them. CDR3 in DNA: TGTGCCAGCAGCGGCAGGGCTTCAACTAATGAAAAACTGTTTTTT. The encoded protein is CASSGRASTNEKLFF.

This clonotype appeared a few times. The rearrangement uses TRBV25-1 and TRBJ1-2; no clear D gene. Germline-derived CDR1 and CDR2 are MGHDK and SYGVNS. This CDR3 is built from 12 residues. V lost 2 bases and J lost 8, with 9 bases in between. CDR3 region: CASSEAGEGYTF. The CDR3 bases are TGTGCCAGCAGTGAAGCCGGGGAAGGCTACACCTTC.

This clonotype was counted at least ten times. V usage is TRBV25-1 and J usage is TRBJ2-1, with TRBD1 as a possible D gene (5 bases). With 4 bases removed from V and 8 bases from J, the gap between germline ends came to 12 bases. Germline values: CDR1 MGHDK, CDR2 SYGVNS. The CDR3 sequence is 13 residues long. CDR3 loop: CASSGTGSDEQFF. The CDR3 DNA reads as TGTGCCAGCAGTGGAACAGGCTCGGATGAGCAGTTCTTC.

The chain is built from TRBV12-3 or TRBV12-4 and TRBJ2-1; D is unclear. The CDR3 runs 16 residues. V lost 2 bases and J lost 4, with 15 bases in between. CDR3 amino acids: CASSLYGASHYNEQFF. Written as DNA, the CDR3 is TGTGCCAGCAGTTTATACGGCGCATCGCATTACAATGAGCAGTTCTTC.

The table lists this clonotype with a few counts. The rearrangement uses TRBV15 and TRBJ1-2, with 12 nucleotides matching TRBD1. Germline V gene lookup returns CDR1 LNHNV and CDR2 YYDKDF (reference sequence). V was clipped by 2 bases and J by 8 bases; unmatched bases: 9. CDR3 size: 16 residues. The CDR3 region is CATSRSPGQGARGYTF. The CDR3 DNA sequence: TGTGCCACCAGCAGATCCCCGGGACAGGGGGCTCGAGGCTACACCTTC.

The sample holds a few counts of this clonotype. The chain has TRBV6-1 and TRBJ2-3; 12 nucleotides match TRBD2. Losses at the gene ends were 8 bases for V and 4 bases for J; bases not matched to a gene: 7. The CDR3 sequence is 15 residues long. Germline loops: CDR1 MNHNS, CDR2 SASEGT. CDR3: CASDRLAGVPDTQYF. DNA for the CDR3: TGTGCCAGCGACCGACTAGCGGGAGTGCCAGATACGCAGTATTTT.